The rows below give T cell receptor beta chains drawn from one sample of a study of T cell responses to AZD1222 COVID-19 vaccine. Sequenced by immunoSEQ multiplex PCR; TCRdb stores in-frame clones only, minus some. This table has 150,000 or so clones, more than 85% appearing once. The source material was peripheral blood, sampled 28 days after the second AZD1222 dose. The origin of the receptors is an adult who received the AZD1222 COVID-19 vaccine. The CDR3 runs from the conserved cysteine through the conserved F or W. Fields, in order: J gene, clone size, D gene, V gene, CDR3 DNA, CDR3 protein. A D gene is named only where the DNA matches it firmly. Clone size is shown for a subset of rows, as once, few, many or a class of expanded clone.

TRBJ2-1 . TRBD2 TRBV7-9 TGTGCCAGCAGCGCGCGACTAGCGGGAGGGAATGAGCAGTTCTTC CASSARLAGGNEQFF
TRBJ2-3 . . TRBV3-1/TRBV3-2 TGTGCCAGCAGCCCCTCGGGGAACCTCTATACGCAGTATTTT CASSPSGNLYTQYF
TRBJ2-5 once TRBD1 TRBV18 TGTGCCAGCTCACCATGGGACAGGGACCAAGAGACCCAGTACTTC CASSPWDRDQETQYF
TRBJ1-2 . TRBD1 TRBV6-5 TGTGCCAGCAGTCCCCCGGGACAGGTTTATGGCTACACCTTC CASSPPGQVYGYTF
TRBJ1-1 . . TRBV5-1 TGCGCCAGCAGCCGCCAGCGGGGGGGAGACACTGAAGCTTTCTTT CASSRQRGGDTEAFF
TRBJ1-4 . TRBD1 TRBV5-1 TGCGCCAGCCGAGGGACAGCGAATGAAAAACTGTTTTTT CASRGTANEKLFF
TRBJ1-1 . . TRBV6-5 TGTGCCAGCAGTTACGAGGGAGGCACTGAAGCTTTCTTT CASSYEGGTEAFF
TRBJ1-2 . . TRBV6-4 TGTGCCAGCAGTGGAGGCCCCGCTAACTATGGCTACACCTTC CASSGGPANYGYTF
TRBJ1-5 . . TRBV18 TGTGCCAGCTCACACCAACCGGGCCCCCAGGGAGATCAGCCCCAGCATTTT CASSHQPGPQGDQPQHF
TRBJ2-2 . . TRBV6-5 TGTGCCAGCAGTTACTCGAAGCCAGGAAGCACCGGGGAGCTGTTTTTT CASSYSKPGSTGELFF
TRBJ1-6 . . TRBV7-9 TGTGCCAGCAGCTTAGAAGCAGGGAATTCACCCCTCCACTTT CASSLEAGNSPLHF
TRBJ1-3 . . TRBV7-9 TGTGCCAGCAGCATAATGGGTTGGGGAAACACCATATATTTT CASSIMGWGNTIYF
TRBJ2-7 few . TRBV30 TGTGCCTGGAGTGCAAACGAGCAGTACTTC CAWSANEQYF
TRBJ1-2 . . TRBV6-6 TGTGCCAGCAGTTACGTACAGAGGGATAACTATGGCTACACCTTC CASSYVQRDNYGYTF
TRBJ1-6 once . TRBV7-2 TGTGCCAGCAGCGCGGGAAGGAATTCACCCCTCCACTTT CASSAGRNSPLHF
TRBJ1-2 . TRBD1 TRBV7-9 TGTGCCAGCAGCCAACAGGGGGCGGGAGGCTACACCTTC CASSQQGAGGYTF
TRBJ1-6 . TRBD1 TRBV29-1 TGCAGCGCTGCAGGGGGCCCTAATTCACCCCTCCACTTT CSAAGGPNSPLHF
TRBJ1-5 . . TRBV27 TGTGCCAGCAGTTTCTTCGGGAGCAATCAGCCCCAGCATTTT CASSFFGSNQPQHF
TRBJ1-5 . . TRBV7-9 TGTGCCAGCAGCTTGGAGGGGTTCAATCAGCCCCAGCATTTT CASSLEGFNQPQHF
TRBJ1-2 . TRBD1 TRBV7-9 TGTGCCAGCAGCTCGGGACAGGCTCATGGCTACACCTTC CASSSGQAHGYTF
TRBJ2-6 . . TRBV7-8 TGTGCCAGCAGATTACAGGGTCGGACTGGGGCCAACGTCCTGACTTTC CASRLQGRTGANVLTF
TRBJ2-2 . . TRBV30 TGTGCCTGGAGTGTATGGGCGGGGAGAAACACCGGGGAGCTGTTTTTT CAWSVWAGRNTGELFF
TRBJ1-5 . . TRBV6-5 TGTGCCAGCAACAGCAATCAGCCCCAGCATTTT CASNSNQPQHF
TRBJ1-1 . TRBD1 TRBV12-5 TGTGCTAGTGGTCAAACGACAGGGGGCACTGAAGCTTTCTTT CASGQTTGGTEAFF
TRBJ2-2 . TRBD2 TRBV19 TGTGCCAGTAGGGCGGGACTAGCGGGAGGGGATTACACCTCGAACACCGGGGAGCTGTTTTTT CASRAGLAGGDYTSNTGELFF
TRBJ1-3 . . TRBV10-2 TGCGCCAGCAGTGCCCAGTCTGGAAACACCATATATTTT CASSAQSGNTIYF
TRBJ1-1 . . TRBV3-1/TRBV3-2 TGTGCCAGCAGCCAAGGCGGGACGGCGAACACTGAAGCTTTCTTT CASSQGGTANTEAFF
TRBJ2-5 . TRBD2 TRBV5-4 TGTGCCAGCAGCTTGGGACACCCGGGACTAAGGGAGACCCAGTACTTC CASSLGHPGLRETQYF
TRBJ2-3 . . TRBV30 TGTGCCTGGAGGCTAGGGAGCACAGATACGCAGTATTTT CAWRLGSTDTQYF
TRBJ1-1 once . TRBV7-9 TGTGCCAGCAGCTTAAGGGCTGAAGCTTTCTTT CASSLRAEAFF
TRBJ1-5 once . TRBV5-6 TGTGCCAGCAGCAAGATAGGGCAGCCCCAGCATTTT CASSKIGQPQHF
TRBJ2-6 . . TRBV4-2 TGTGCCAGCAGCCAGGTCACAGTTAGAGGGAACTCTGGGGCCAACGTCCTGACTTTC CASSQVTVRGNSGANVLTF
TRBJ1-5 . TRBD1 TRBV2 TGTGCCAGCAGGGGCAGGGGGATACGCAATCAGCCCCAGCATTTT CASRGRGIRNQPQHF
TRBJ2-1 . . TRBV19 TGTGCCAGTAGTACCATAGGGAGTAGGGCTTATGAGCAGTTCTTC CASSTIGSRAYEQFF
TRBJ1-5 once . TRBV30 TGTGCCTGGAGCCGTCAAGCCGGTCAGCCCCAGCATTTT CAWSRQAGQPQHF
TRBJ2-7 . TRBD2 TRBV14 TGTGCCAGCAGCCAAGGGGCTGGTAAGCGGGGGATCCTAAACGAGCAGTACTTC CASSQGAGKRGILNEQYF
TRBJ2-7 . TRBD2 TRBV19 TGTGCCAGTTCATCCGGGACTAGCGGAACCTACGAGCAGTACTTC CASSSGTSGTYEQYF
TRBJ1-5 . . TRBV28 TGTGCCAGCAGTCTCGGCAGCAATCAGCCCCAGCATTTT CASSLGSNQPQHF
TRBJ1-2 . . TRBV5-1 TGCGCCAGCAGCTTACCAGGGGTTGGCTATGGCTACACCTTC CASSLPGVGYGYTF
TRBJ1-1 . . TRBV24-1 TGTGCCACCAGTGAACCGGGCCAGGAAGCTTTCTTT CATSEPGQEAFF
TRBJ1-4 . . TRBV25-1 TGTGCCAGCAGTGAGAGTACTGAAAAACTGTTTTTT CASSESTEKLFF
TRBJ2-1 . . TRBV7-9 TGTGCCAGCAGCTTAGCACCGGGACGCGAGCAGTTCTTC CASSLAPGREQFF